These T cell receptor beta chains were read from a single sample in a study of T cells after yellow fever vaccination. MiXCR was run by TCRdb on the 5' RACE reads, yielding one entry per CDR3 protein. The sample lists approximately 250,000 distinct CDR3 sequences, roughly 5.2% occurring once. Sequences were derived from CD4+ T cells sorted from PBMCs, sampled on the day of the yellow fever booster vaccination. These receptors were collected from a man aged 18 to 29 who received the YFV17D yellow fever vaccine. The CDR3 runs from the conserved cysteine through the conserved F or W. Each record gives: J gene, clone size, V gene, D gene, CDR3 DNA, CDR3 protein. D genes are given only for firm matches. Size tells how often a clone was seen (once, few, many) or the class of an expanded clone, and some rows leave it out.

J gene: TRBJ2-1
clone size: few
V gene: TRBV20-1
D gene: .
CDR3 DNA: TGCAGTGCGATTATAGGGGATCCGACCTACAATGAGCAGTTCTTC
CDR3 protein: CSAIIGDPTYNEQFF

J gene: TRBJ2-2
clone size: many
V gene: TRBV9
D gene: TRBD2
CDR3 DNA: TGTGCCAGCAGCGTAGGCGGGGGGAACACCGGGGAGCTGTTTTTT
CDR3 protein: CASSVGGGNTGELFF

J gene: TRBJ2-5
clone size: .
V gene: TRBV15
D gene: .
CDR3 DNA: TGTGCCACCAGCACATACGGAGGCCAAGAGACCCAGTACTTC
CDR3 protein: CATSTYGGQETQYF

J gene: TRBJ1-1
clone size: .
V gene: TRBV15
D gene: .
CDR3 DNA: TGTGCCACCAGCAGAGATTATTCCAGGAACACTGAAGCTTTCTTT
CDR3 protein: CATSRDYSRNTEAFF

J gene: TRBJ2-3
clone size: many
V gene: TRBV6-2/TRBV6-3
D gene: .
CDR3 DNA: TGTGCCAGCAGTTACTCGAGGATGGGGGACAAAGATACGCAGTATTTT
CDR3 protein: CASSYSRMGDKDTQYF

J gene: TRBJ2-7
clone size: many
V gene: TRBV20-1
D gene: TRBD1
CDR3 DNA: TGCAGTGCTAGAGATGCCGGACAGGGTACCCTTGCAGGGCAGTACTTC
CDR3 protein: CSARDAGQGTLAGQYF

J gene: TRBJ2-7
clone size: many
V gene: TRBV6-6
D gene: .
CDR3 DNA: TGTGCCAGCAGTAGCCGGGACACGGGGGGCTACGAGCAGTACTTC
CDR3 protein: CASSSRDTGGYEQYF

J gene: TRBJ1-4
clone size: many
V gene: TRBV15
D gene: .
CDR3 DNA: TGTGCCACCAGCAGAGATCCACAGGGAGAAGAAAAACTGTTTTTT
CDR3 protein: CATSRDPQGEEKLFF

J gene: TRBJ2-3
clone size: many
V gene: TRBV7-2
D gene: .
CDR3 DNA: TGTGCCAGCAGCCCATACACAGATACGCAGTATTTT
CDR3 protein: CASSPYTDTQYF

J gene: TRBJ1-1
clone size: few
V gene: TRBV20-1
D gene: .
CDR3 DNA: TGCAGTGCTGTAAGGACTGACACTGAAGCTTTCTTT
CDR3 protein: CSAVRTDTEAFF

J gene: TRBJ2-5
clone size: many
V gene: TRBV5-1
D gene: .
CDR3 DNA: TGCGCCAGCAGCGCACGGGACAATCAAGAGACCCAGTACTTC
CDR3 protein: CASSARDNQETQYF

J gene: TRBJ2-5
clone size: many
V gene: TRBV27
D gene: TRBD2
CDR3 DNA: TGTGCCAGCAGTCCGGGGGCGGGGGGAAACGGAGAGACCCAGTACTTC
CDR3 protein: CASSPGAGGNGETQYF

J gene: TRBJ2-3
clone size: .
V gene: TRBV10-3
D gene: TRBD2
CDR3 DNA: TGTGCCACCCGTACCAGCGGGGGCGCATATACGCAGTATTTT
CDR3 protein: CATRTSGGAYTQYF

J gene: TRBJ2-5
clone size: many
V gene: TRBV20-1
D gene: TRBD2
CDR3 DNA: TGCAGTGCTTTTGGACTAGCCGGGTACCAAGAGACCCAGTACTTC
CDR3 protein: CSAFGLAGYQETQYF

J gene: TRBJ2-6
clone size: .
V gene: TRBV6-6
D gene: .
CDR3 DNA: TGTGCCACTCACGGGGGGGCCAACGTCCTGACTTTC
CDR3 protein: CATHGGANVLTF

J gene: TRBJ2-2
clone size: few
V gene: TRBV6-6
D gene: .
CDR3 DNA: TGTGCCAGCAGCCCGGCGAGGGGGGCGACGGGGAGTAGGACCGGGGAGCTGTTTTTT
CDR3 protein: CASSPARGATGSRTGELFF

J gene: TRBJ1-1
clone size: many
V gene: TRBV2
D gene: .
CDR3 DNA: TGTGCCAGCAGTGAACAATCGGAGATGGACACTGAAGCTTTCTTT
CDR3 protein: CASSEQSEMDTEAFF

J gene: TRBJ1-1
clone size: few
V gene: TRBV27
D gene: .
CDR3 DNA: TGTGCCAGCAGCTGGAGCGGGGGGATAACTTTCTTT
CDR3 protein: CASSWSGGITFF

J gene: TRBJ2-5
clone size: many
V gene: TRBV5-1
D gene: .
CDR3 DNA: TGCGCCAGCAGCTTGATGTTGGGTGGCCAAGAGACCCAGTACTTC
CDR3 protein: CASSLMLGGQETQYF

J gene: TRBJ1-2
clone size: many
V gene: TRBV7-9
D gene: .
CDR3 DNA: TGTGCCAGCAGCCCCAACGAGGAAGCCTACACCTTC
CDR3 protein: CASSPNEEAYTF

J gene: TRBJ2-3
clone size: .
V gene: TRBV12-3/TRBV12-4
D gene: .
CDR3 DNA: TGTGCCAGCAGTCCCCGGGGAACGAGCACAGATACGCAGTATTTT
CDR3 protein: CASSPRGTSTDTQYF

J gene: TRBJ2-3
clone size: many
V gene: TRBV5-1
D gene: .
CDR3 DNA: TGCGCCAGCAGCTTGGCGGGGGAAACTCTGGGAGATACGCAGTATTTT
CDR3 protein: CASSLAGETLGDTQYF

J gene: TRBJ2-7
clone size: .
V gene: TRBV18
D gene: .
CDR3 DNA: TGTGCCAGCTCATCTCGGAAAGCCTACGAGCAGTACTTC
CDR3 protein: CASSSRKAYEQYF

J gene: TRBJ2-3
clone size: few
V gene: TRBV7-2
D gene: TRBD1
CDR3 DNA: TGTGCCAGCAGCTTATTTGGGACAGGGACAGATACGCAGTATTTT
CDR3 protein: CASSLFGTGTDTQYF

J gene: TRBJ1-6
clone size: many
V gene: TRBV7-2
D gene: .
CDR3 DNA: TGTGCCAGCAGCAGATTGGGGGTTGCAGTTTCACCCCTCCACTTT
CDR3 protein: CASSRLGVAVSPLHF